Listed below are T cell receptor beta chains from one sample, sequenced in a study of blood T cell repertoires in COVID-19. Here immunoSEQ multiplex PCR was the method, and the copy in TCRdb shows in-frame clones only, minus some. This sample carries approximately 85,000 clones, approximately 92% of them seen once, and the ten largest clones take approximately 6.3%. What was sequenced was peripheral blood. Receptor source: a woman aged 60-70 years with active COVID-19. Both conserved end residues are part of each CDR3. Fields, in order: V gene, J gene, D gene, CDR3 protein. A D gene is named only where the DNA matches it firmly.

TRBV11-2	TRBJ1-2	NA	CASSLDRTNPGYTF
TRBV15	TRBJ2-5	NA	CATSKPQGETQYF
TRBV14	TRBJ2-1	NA	CASSLRLGGEQFF
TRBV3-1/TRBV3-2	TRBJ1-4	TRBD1	CASSQGGQGLGKEKLFF
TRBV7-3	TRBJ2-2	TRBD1	CASSAQPGQASTGELFF
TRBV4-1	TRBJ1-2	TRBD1	CASSQSSTGGYGYTF
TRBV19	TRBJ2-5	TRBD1	CASSLGQSQETQYF
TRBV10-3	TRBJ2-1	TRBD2	CAISSSGGRNEQFF
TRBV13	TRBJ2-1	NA	CASSAGQIEGLSEQFF
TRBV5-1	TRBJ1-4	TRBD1	CASSLARGQGLNEKLFF
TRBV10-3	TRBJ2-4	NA	CAISSDTEAKNIQYF
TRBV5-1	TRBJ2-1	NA	CASSEGGSSYNEQFF
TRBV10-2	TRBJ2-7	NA	CASSESQIYEQYF
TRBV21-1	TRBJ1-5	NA	CASSKEQGWGNQPQHF
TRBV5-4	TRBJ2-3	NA	CASSLQFGADTQYF
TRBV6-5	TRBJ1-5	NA	CASRTQQGSQPQHF
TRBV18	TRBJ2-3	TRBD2	CASSPPLAGGPTDTQYF
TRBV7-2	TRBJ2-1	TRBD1	CASRNPGTGGGNEQFF
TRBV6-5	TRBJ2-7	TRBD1	CASRHTGDPSYEQYF
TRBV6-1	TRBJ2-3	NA	CASSEAPLRTDTQYF
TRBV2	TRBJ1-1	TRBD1	CASGVPDRGPTAEAFF
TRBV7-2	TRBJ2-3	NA	CASSLAVLAELTDTQYF
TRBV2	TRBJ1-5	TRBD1	CASTKGGTGTGQPQHF
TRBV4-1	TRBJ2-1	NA	CASSQDHRTVNEQFF
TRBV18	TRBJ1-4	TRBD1	CASSPGTGQLFF
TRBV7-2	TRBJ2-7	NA	CASSRERSSGTYEQYF
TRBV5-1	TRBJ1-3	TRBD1	CASSTQPTGTGNTIYF
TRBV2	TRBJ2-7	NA	CASSPQGLDEQYF
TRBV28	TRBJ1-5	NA	CASTNADAVNQPQHF
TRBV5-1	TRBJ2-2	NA	CASSLDGLITGELFF
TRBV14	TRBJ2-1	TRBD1	CASSPLQGAVNEQFF
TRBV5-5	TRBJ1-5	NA	CASSAGPSNQPQHF
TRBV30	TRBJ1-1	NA	CAWSVRWGGTEAFF
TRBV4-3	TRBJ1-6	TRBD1	CASSQEQGAVLGSPLHF
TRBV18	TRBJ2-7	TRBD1	CASSPRQGPYEQYF
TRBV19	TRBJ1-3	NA	CASSIVYFSGNTIYF
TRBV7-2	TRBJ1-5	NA	CASSLQAEQPQHF
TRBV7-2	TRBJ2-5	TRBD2	CASSLVGLAVETQYF
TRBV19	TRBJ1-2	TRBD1	CASSIDRDRVRGGYTF
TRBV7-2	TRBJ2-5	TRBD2	CASSPGRGVQETQYF
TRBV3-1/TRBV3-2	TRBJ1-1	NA	CASSQARGRTEAFF
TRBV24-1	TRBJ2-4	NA	CATSAGGLAKNIQYF
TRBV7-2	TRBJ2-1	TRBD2	CASSPRTSAHNEQFF
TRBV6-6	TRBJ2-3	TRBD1	CASSYTGADTQYF
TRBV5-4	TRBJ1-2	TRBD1	CASSLGQGAWGYTF
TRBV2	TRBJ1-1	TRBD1	CASSLIRDRGPEAFF
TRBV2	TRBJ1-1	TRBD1	CASGPRTGNIEAFF
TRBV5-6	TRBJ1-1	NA	CASSRPDNHNTEAFF
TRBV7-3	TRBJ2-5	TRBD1	CASSQGALETQYF
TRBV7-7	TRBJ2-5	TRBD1	CASSGERQGAQVETQYF
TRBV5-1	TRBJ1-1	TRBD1	CASSLGGTGVDTEAFF
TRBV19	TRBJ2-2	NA	CASKGRGNTGELFF
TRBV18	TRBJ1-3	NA	CASSPQTAGSGSGNTIYF
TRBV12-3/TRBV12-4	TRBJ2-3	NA	CASSFGTTDTQYF
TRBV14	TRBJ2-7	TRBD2	CASSQDLLAAAYEQYF
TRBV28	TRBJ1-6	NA	CASSSRGRPSPLHF
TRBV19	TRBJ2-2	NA	CASSRGSWYTGELFF
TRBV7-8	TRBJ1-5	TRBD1	CASSVGQGNQPQHF
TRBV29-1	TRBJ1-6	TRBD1	CSVPGQINSPLHF
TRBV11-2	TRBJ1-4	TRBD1	CASSLRDRGFWTNEKLFF